The T cell receptor (beta chain) under discussion was sequenced for a study of identical twins. In its sample, this clonotype was seen a few times. The target antigen is unknown. Germline CDR1 is DFQATT and CDR2 is SNEGSKA (reference sequence). This CDR3 spans 15 amino acids. Trimming stripped 6 bases from V and 4 bases from J, with 21 bases between. From the 5' RACE reads, TCRdb called clonotypes with MiXCR, one entry per CDR3 protein. The table lists 700,000 or so distinct CDR3 sequences, around 8.6% of them singletons. Study results and caveats: Insertions were reduced in abundant cord blood beta clonotypes but not in memory repertoires. Excess sharing between twins was weaker in beta out-of-frame sequences.

The same specimen was also included in a second study, on yellow fever vaccine responses in identical twins. That study adds: Reportedly, the T cell response mounted by twins to vaccine seemed partly convergent, partly personalized.

The chain carries TRBV20-1 and TRBJ1-1; D gene uncertain. The sequencing sample was made of PBMCs. The TCR sequence derives from a woman under 30 in good health. CDR3 DNA sequence: TGCAGTGCCTCGTCGCGACGTAGAGTTAGCACTGAAGCTTTCTTT. This codes for CSASSRRRVSTEAFF.